Each of the 26 T cell receptor beta chains below was sequenced from the same sample in a study of T cell responses to AZD1222 COVID-19 vaccine. Only in-frame clones appear in the TCRdb table, and some are missing; sequencing was by immunoSEQ multiplex PCR. The table shows approximately 130,000 clones, with about 90% occurring only once. The starting material was peripheral blood, obtained on day 0 of AZD1222 vaccination. The receptors derive from an adult in good health.

The chain joins TRBV5-1 to TRBJ2-4; no reliable D call. Germline CDR1 SGHRS, CDR2 YFSETQ. Trimming took off 4 bases at V and 1 base at J, with 12 bases between the two ends. The CDR3 consists of 15 residues. The CDR3 region has the DNA TGCGCCAGCAGCAAAGAACTCATGGCCAAAAACATTCAGTACTTC. It encodes CASSKELMAKNIQYF.

This chain uses TRBV7-8 with TRBJ2-7, with D maybe TRBD2 (6 bases). The germline gives CDR1 SGHVS, CDR2 FQNEAQ. The CDR3 runs to 15 residues. Trimming removed 1 base at V and 1 base at J, with 11 bases between. CDR3 bases: TGTGCCAGCAGCTTAGACTTCGGGGGTTCCTACGAGCAGTACTTC. It yields the protein CASSLDFGGSYEQYF.

V is TRBV30 and J is TRBJ1-5; TRBD1 aligns across 10 bases. Trimming removed 4 bases from V and 6 bases from J; junction bases left unmatched: 9. The V gene's germline CDR1 is GTSNPN and CDR2 SVGIG (reference sequence). CDR3 length equals 15 residues. The CDR3 spells CAWTPGTGVVQPQHF. The DNA for the CDR3 is TGTGCCTGGACCCCCGGGACAGGGGTAGTTCAGCCCCAGCATTTT.

The V and J genes are TRBV27 and TRBJ2-3; D unclear. Germline V gene lookup returns CDR1 MNHEY and CDR2 SMNVEV (reference sequence). Trimming cost V 6 bases and J 2 bases, with 12 bases left between them. The CDR3 contains 14 residues. In DNA form, the CDR3 reads TGTGCCAGCAGGGAAGAAACAAACACAGATACGCAGTATTTT. This sequence encodes CASREETNTDTQYF.

This clone was counted at least ten times. The rearrangement uses TRBV13 and TRBJ1-3; no firm D call. This CDR3 contains 16 residues. Germline CDR1 and CDR2: PRHDT and FYEKMQ (reference sequence). Trimming took off 4 bases at V and 0 bases at J, with 13 bases between the two ends. The CDR3 loop reads CASSSRAGRSGNTIYF. The DNA for the CDR3 is TGTGCCAGCAGCTCTCGAGCAGGTCGCTCTGGAAACACCATATATTTT. Filled out from reference TRBV13 and TRBJ1-3, the complete variable domain reads AAGVIQSPRHLIKEKRETATLKCYPIPRHDTVYWYQQGPGQDPQFLISFYEKMQSDKGSIPDRFSAQQFSDYHSELNMSSLELGDSALYFCASSSRAGRSGNTIYFGEGSWLTVV.

The chain uses TRBV19 and TRBJ1-1; 8 bases match TRBD1. Germline values: CDR1 LNHDA, CDR2 SQIVND (reference sequence). CDR3 size: 13 residues. The V and J ends lost 8 bases and 5 bases, in that order; junction bases with no gene match: 7. CDR3 in DNA: TGTGCCAGTTCCGTCAGGGGGCAAACTGAAGCTTTCTTT. This gives the protein CASSVRGQTEAFF. The full variable domain, rest sourced from reference TRBV19 and TRBJ1-1, is DGGITQSPKYLFRKEGQNVTLSCEQNLNHDAMYWYRQDPGQGLRLIYYSQIVNDFQKGDIAEGYSVSREKKESFPLTVTSAQKNPTAFYLCASSVRGQTEAFFGQGTRLTVV.

This rearrangement joins TRBV12-3 or TRBV12-4 to TRBJ1-2; D is uncertain. This CDR3 spans 12 amino acids. V lost 4 bases to trimming and J lost 8 bases, with 11 bases between them. The CDR3 coding sequence is TGTGCCAGCAGTTCTTGGGGATCCGGCTACACCTTC. Translated: CASSSWGSGYTF.

The gene calls are TRBV11-2 and TRBJ1-1, with D possibly being TRBD1 (6 bases). CDR3 length: 13 amino acids. V lost 5 bases to trimming and J lost 3 bases, with 10 bases between them. CDR1 and CDR2 (germline): SGHAT, FQNNGV. The CDR3 DNA follows: TGTGCCAGCAGCCCTACAGGGTACACTGAAGCTTTCTTT. Translated: CASSPTGYTEAFF.

The chain uses TRBV3-1 (or the pseudogene TRBV3-2) and TRBJ1-4; maybe TRBD1 (5 bases). This CDR3 is 14 amino acids long. CDR1 LGHDT and CDR2 YNNKEL come from the germline V gene (reference sequence). V shed 2 bases and J shed 6 bases, with 10 bases lying between them. This CDR3 reads CASSQHGTDEKLFF. Written as DNA, the CDR3 is TGTGCCAGCAGCCAACACGGGACCGATGAAAAACTGTTTTTT.

The V call is TRBV7-9, the J call TRBJ2-7; D remains ambiguous. Germline lookup yields CDR1 SEHNR and CDR2 FQNEAQ (reference sequence). The CDR3 runs 12 residues. V lost 5 bases to trimming and J lost 4 bases, with 9 bases between them. CDR3 loop: CASSTLLYEQYF. The CDR3 DNA reads TGTGCCAGCAGCACCCTTTTGTACGAGCAGTACTTC.

Notes on this clone: Other DNA sequences in this sample translate to the same CDR3. The chain has TRBV18 and TRBJ2-1; weak D call: TRBD2 (7 bases). V was cut by 6 bases and J by 8 bases, with 11 bases left in between. CDR3 length: 12 amino acids. Looked up from germline, CDR1 is KGHSH and CDR2 is LQKENI. In nucleotides, the CDR3 is TGTGCCAGCTCCCCCGGGGGGCATGAGCAGTTCTTC. It codes for CASSPGGHEQFF.

This chain joins TRBV7-2 and TRBJ1-4; 7 positions agree with TRBD1. J lost 8 bases, V lost 1 base, and 10 bases had no gene match. The V gene's germline CDR1 is SGHTA and CDR2 FQGNSA. The CDR3 sequence is 16 residues long. The CDR3 nucleotides read TGTGCCAGCAGCTTAGAATATCGACAGGGTCAAGAAAAACTGTTTTTT. Amino acids: CASSLEYRQGQEKLFF.

The chain recombines TRBV19 with TRBJ2-5, with TRBD1 as a possible D gene (5 bases). The CDR3 has 13 amino acids. The ends were cut back, 5 bases at V and 5 bases at J, with 12 bases in the middle. Germline CDR1 LNHDA, CDR2 SQIVND (reference sequence). CDR3 DNA: TGTGCCAGTAGTCTGCAGGGTGTGGAGACCCAGTACTTC. This sequence encodes CASSLQGVETQYF. Full variable domain (missing parts from reference TRBV19 and TRBJ2-5): DGGITQSPKYLFRKEGQNVTLSCEQNLNHDAMYWYRQDPGQGLRLIYYSQIVNDFQKGDIAEGYSVSREKKESFPLTVTSAQKNPTAFYLCASSLQGVETQYFGPGTRLLVL.

The chain has TRBV3-1 (or the pseudogene TRBV3-2) and TRBJ2-7; TRBD2 matches 9 bases. In germline, CDR1 is LGHDT, CDR2 YNNKEL (reference sequence). Trimming removed 1 base from V and 4 bases from J; junction bases left unmatched: 11. There are 17 residues in the CDR3. For the CDR3, the DNA is TGTGCCAGCAGCCAAGTCCCCAGGACTAGCGCAATGTACGAGCAGTACTTC. Translating gives CASSQVPRTSAMYEQYF.

The rearrangement joins TRBV19 to TRBJ1-3, with D perhaps matching TRBD1 (6 bases). CDR3 length: 11 residues. Germline CDR1 is LNHDA and CDR2 is SQIVND (reference sequence). V was trimmed by 7 bases and J by 12 bases, leaving 13 bases between them. The CDR3 bases are TGTGCCAGTACATCAGGGGTAAACATATATTTT. Its translation is CASTSGVNIYF.

The chain employs TRBV9 and TRBJ2-1; a possible D gene is TRBD1 (5 bases). The germline V and J ends were trimmed by 5 bases and 2 bases, with 14 bases remaining between them. This CDR3 has 15 residues. Germline values: CDR1 SGDLS, CDR2 YYNGEE. CDR3: CASSAQGAPYNEQFF. DNA of the CDR3: TGTGCCAGCAGTGCACAAGGGGCACCCTACAATGAGCAGTTCTTC.

The chain carries TRBV30 and TRBJ1-6; TRBD1 matches at 7 bases. Trimming took 5 bases from V and 7 from J; bases not matched to a gene: 11. Germline V gives CDR1 GTSNPN, CDR2 SVGIG (reference sequence). CDR3 length: 15 residues. CDR3 protein: CAWRPRQGPNSPLHF. The DNA of the CDR3 is TGTGCCTGGCGCCCCCGACAGGGTCCCAATTCACCCCTCCACTTT.

This clone was recorded only once. The chain uses TRBV6-5 and TRBJ2-7; 7 nucleotides align to TRBD1. Germline V gives CDR1 MNHEY, CDR2 SVGAGI. CDR3 length: 15 residues. Trimming removed 6 bases from V and 3 bases from J; junction bases left unmatched: 11. The DNA for the CDR3 is TGTGCCAGCAGGAAAGTCGGACAGGCGAACTACGAGCAGTACTTC. Translation gives CASRKVGQANYEQYF.

This chain uses TRBV11-2 with TRBJ2-7, with 10 nucleotides matching TRBD1. Germline assignment: CDR1 SGHAT and CDR2 FQNNGV. The CDR3 is 16 amino acids. Trimming took 5 bases from V and 5 from J; bases not matched to a gene: 12. The CDR3 spells CASSRSGTGVLDEQYF. In DNA form, the CDR3 reads TGTGCCAGCAGCCGATCCGGGACAGGGGTTTTGGACGAGCAGTACTTC.

This clone was picked up a small number of times. The chain carries TRBV11-2 and TRBJ2-1; D gene ambiguous. Germline CDR1 SGHAT, CDR2 FQNNGV. Trimming took 4 bases from V and 10 from J, leaving 11 bases between them. The CDR3 consists of 12 residues. The CDR3 DNA reads as TGTGCCAGCAGCTCATTCCTACTCGAGCAGTTCTTC. The encoded protein is CASSSFLLEQFF.

As concerns this clone: A junction boundary mismatches the germline segment, possibly from a read error. The chain joins TRBV5-5 to TRBJ1-6; D not resolved. In germline, CDR1 is SGHKS, CDR2 YYEKEE (reference sequence). This CDR3 comprises 12 residues. CDR3 DNA: TGTGCCAGCAGCTTGTTCGGCCAGAATAGAAAATTT. Its protein is CASSLFGQNRKF. Looking up the rest from reference TRBV5-5 and TRBJ1-6 gives the full variable domain: DAGVTQSPTHLIKTRGQQVTLRCSPISGHKSVSWYQQVLGQGPQFIFQYYEKEERGRGNFPDRFSARQFPNYSSELNVNALLLGDSALYLCASSLFGQNRKFGNGTRLTVT.

This chain uses TRBV10-3 with TRBJ2-1, with TRBD1 matching over 8 bases. In germline, CDR1 is ENHRY, CDR2 SYGVKD. CDR3 length: 18 residues. Trimming at V came to 2 bases and at J to 9 bases, leaving 18 bases not matched to a gene. CDR3 sequence reads: CAISEPPAGTGDISEQFF. CDR3 in DNA: TGTGCCATCAGTGAGCCGCCTGCTGGGACAGGAGATATATCTGAGCAGTTCTTC.

The chain recombines TRBV19 with TRBJ1-1; 11 bases line up with TRBD1. The V and J ends lost 11 bases and 4 bases, in that order; junction bases with no gene match: 6. The CDR3 is 13 residues long. Germline V gene lookup returns CDR1 LNHDA and CDR2 SQIVND (reference sequence). CDR3 loop: CAARGQGGTEAFF. In DNA, the CDR3 is TGTGCCGCCAGGGGACAGGGGGGCACTGAAGCTTTCTTT.

The chain recombines TRBV7-2 with TRBJ1-3, with D maybe TRBD1 (5 bases). The V and J ends lost 4 bases and 2 bases respectively, with 15 bases between them. CDR3 size: 16 residues. The germline gives CDR1 SGHTA, CDR2 FQGNSA. The CDR3: CASSSRGTEAGNTIYF. Here the CDR3 DNA reads TGTGCCAGCAGCTCCCGGGGGACTGAGGCTGGAAACACCATATATTTT.

The chain couples TRBV11-2 to TRBJ2-6; tentatively, D is TRBD1 (5 bases). This CDR3 spans 17 amino acids. The germline V gene has CDR1 SGHAT and CDR2 FQNNGV. V lost 5 bases and J lost 0, with 14 bases in between. The CDR3 sequence: CASSPRQFSSGANVLTF. The CDR3 DNA reads TGTGCCAGCAGCCCGCGACAGTTTAGCTCTGGGGCCAACGTCCTGACTTTC.

The CDR3 region has the DNA TGTGCCAGCAGTGGGGGATCCTACGAGCAGTACTTC. Its translation is CASSGGSYEQYF. This rearrangement joins TRBV27 to TRBJ2-7, with D possibly called TRBD1 or TRBD2 (5 bases each). This CDR3 region has 12 residues. Trimming stripped 5 bases from V and 1 base from J, with 6 bases between. Germline V lookup: CDR1 MNHEY, CDR2 SMNVEV (reference sequence).